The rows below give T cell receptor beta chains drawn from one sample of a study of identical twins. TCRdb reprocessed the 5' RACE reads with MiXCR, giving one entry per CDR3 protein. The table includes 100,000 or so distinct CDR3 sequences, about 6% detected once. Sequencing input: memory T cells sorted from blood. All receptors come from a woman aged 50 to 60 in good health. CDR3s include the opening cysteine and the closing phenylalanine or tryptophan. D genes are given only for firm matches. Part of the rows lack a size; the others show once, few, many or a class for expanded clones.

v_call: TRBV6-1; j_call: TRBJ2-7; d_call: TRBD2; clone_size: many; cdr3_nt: TGTGCCAGCAGTCTAGCGGGAGGCCAGGGGTACGAGCAGTACTTC; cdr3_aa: CASSLAGGQGYEQYF
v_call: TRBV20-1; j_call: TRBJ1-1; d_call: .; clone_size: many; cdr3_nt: TGCAGTGCTAGATCAGAGGGGAACACTGAAGCTTTCTTT; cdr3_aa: CSARSEGNTEAFF
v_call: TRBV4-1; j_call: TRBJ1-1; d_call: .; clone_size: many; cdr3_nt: TGCGCCAGCAGCCTCCGGCTGCTCCTGGGGGACACTGAAGCTTTCTTT; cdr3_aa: CASSLRLLLGDTEAFF
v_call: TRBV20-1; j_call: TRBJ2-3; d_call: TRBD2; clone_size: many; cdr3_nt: TGCAGTGCTAGTTTACGTAGCGGGGCCCTCACAGATACGCAGTATTTT; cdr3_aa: CSASLRSGALTDTQYF
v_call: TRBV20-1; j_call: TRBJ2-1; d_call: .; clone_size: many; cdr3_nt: TGCAGTGCTAGACCCCCTGGCAGGGGTGAGCAGTTCTTC; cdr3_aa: CSARPPGRGEQFF
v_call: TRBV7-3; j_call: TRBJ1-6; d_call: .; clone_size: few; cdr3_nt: TGTGCCAGCAGCTTAACGGGCAGGGGTAGGTCACCCCTCCACTTT; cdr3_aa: CASSLTGRGRSPLHF
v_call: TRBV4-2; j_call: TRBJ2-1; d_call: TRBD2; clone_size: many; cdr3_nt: TGTGCCAGCAGCCAAACCGGGACTAGCGGGACCGATGAGCAGTTCTTC; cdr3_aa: CASSQTGTSGTDEQFF
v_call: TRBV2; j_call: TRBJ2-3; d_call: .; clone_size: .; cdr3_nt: TGTGCCAGCAGTCGCACTAGTGGAGCAGATACGCAGTATTTT; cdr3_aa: CASSRTSGADTQYF
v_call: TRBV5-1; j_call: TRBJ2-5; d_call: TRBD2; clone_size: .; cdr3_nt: TGCGCCAGCAGCTCTGCGGGAGATGGGGCTCAAGAGACCCAGTACTTC; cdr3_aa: CASSSAGDGAQETQYF
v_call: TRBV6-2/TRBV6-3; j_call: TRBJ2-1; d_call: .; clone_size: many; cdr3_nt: TGTGCCAGCAGTTACAAGAGCGCCTCCTACAATGAGCAGTTCTTC; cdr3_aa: CASSYKSASYNEQFF
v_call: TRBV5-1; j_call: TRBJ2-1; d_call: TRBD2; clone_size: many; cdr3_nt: TGCGCCAGCAGCTTGGGGGCTAGCGGGAGAAAAAATGAGCAGTTCTTC; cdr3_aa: CASSLGASGRKNEQFF
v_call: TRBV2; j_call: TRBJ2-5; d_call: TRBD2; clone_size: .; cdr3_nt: TGTGCCAGCAAGCGGGAGGGCCGAGAGACCCAGTACTTC; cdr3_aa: CASKREGRETQYF
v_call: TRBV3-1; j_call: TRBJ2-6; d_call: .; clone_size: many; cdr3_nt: TGTGCCAGCAGCCAATCTGGGGCCAACGTCCTGACTTTC; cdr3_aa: CASSQSGANVLTF
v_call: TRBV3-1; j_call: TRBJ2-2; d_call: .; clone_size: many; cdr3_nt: TGTGCCAGCAGCCAAGGTCGGAACACCGGGGAGCTGTTTTTT; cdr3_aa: CASSQGRNTGELFF
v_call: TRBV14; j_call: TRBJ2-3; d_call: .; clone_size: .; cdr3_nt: TGTGCCAGCAGCCCAGGGGATCGCGCCGATACGCAGTATTTT; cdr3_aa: CASSPGDRADTQYF
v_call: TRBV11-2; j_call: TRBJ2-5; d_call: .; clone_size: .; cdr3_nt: TGTGCCAGCAGCTTAGGGACCCAAGAGACCCAGTACTTC; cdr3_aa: CASSLGTQETQYF
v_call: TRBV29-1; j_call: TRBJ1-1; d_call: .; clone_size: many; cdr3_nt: TGCAGCGTCGCCCCAGGGTATAAAACTGAAGCTTTCTTT; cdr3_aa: CSVAPGYKTEAFF
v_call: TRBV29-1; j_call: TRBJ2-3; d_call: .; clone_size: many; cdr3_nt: TGCAGCGTTGATCCGCAGGCGGGACGGCACACAGATACGCAGTATTTT; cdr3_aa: CSVDPQAGRHTDTQYF
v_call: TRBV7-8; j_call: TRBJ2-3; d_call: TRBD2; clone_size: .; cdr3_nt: TGTGCCAGCAGCTTAAAGGGGGGACTAGGATACACAGATACGCAGTATTTT; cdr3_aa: CASSLKGGLGYTDTQYF
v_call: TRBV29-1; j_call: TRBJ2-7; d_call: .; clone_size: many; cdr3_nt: TGCAGCGTTTCTGACTCCTACGAGCAGTACTTC; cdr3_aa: CSVSDSYEQYF
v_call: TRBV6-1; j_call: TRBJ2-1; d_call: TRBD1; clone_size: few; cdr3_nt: TGTGCCAGCAGTGAATCGGGGGGACAGGGATGGCCATTTGCGCAGTTCTTC; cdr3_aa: CASSESGGQGWPFAQFF
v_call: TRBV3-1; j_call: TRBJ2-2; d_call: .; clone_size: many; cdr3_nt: TGTGCCAGCAGCCACAGAAACACCGGGGAGCTGTTTTTT; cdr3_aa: CASSHRNTGELFF
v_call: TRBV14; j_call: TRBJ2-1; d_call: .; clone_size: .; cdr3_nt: TGTGCCAGCAGCCAAGGGCTTTTCCCGGACAATGAGCAGTTCTTC; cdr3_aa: CASSQGLFPDNEQFF
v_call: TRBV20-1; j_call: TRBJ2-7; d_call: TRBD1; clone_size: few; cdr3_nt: TGCAGTGCTAGAGGTCCGGGACAGTCCTACGAGCAGTACTTC; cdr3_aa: CSARGPGQSYEQYF
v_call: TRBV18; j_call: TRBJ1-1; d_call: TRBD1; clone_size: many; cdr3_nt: TGTGCCAGCTCACCCAGGACAGGGCAGAACACTGAAGCTTTCTTT; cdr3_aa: CASSPRTGQNTEAFF
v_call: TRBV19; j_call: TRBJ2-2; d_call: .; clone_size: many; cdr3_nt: TGTGCCAGTAGTATTCCTTCTAGGGCGGAACTGTTTTTT; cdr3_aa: CASSIPSRAELFF
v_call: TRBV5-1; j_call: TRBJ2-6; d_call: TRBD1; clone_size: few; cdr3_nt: TGCGCCAGCAGACGAGTTCCTCAGGGGGATTTCTCTGGGGCCAACGTCCTGACTTTC; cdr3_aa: CASRRVPQGDFSGANVLTF
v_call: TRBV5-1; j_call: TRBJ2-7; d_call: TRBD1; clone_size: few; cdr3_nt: TGCGCCAGCAGCACGGACAGGCCCCCGTACGAGCAGTACTTC; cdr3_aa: CASSTDRPPYEQYF
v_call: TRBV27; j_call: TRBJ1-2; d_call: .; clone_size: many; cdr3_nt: TGTGCCAGCAGGCGCCGGACAGATAACTATGGCTACACCTTC; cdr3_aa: CASRRRTDNYGYTF
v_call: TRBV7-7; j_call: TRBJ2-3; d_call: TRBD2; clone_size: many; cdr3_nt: TGTGCCAGCAGCTTCTCGACTAGCGGGAGTACGCAGTATTTT; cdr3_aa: CASSFSTSGSTQYF
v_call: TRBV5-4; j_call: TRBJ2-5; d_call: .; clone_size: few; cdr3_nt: TGTGCCAGCAGCCGCTCCGGGACCATTCAAGAGACCCAGTACTTC; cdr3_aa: CASSRSGTIQETQYF
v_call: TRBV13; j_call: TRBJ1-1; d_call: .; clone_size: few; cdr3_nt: TGTGCCAGCAGCTTAGGACCCGGGTTGAACACTGAAGCTTTCTTT; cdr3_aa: CASSLGPGLNTEAFF
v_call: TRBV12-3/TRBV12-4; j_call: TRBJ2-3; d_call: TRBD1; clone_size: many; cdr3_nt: TGTGCCAGCAGTTTCTTGACAGGGGGGGCAGATACGCAGTATTTT; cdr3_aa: CASSFLTGGADTQYF
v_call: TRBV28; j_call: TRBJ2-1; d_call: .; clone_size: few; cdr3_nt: TGTGCCAGCCGAGGGGGGAGACTTAACTACAATGAGCAGTTCTTC; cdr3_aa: CASRGGRLNYNEQFF
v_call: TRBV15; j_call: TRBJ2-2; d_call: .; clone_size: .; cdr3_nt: TGTGCCACCAGCAGTTTGGGCGGGGAGCTGTTTTTT; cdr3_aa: CATSSLGGELFF